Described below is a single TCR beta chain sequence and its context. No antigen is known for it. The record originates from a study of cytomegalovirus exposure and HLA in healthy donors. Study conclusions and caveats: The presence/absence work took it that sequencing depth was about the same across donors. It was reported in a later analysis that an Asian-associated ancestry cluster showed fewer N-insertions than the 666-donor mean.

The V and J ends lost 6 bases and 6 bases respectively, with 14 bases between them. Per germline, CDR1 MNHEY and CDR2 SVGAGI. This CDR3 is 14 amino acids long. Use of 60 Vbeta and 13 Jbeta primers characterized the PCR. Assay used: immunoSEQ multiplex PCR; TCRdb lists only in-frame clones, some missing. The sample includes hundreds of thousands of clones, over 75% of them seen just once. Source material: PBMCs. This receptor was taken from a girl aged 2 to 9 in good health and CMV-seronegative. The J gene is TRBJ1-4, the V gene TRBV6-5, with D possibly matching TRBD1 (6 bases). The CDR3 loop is CASRPQGLHEKLFF. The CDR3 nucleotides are TGTGCCAGCAGACCCCAGGGGCTTCATGAAAAACTGTTTTTT.